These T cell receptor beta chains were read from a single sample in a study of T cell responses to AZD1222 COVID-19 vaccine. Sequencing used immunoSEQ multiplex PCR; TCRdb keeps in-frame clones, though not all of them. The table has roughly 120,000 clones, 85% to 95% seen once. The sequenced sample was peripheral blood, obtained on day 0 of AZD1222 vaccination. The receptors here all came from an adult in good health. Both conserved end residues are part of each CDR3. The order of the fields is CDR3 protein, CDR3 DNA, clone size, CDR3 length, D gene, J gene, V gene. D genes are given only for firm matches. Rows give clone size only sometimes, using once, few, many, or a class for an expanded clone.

CDR3: CASSLYGNYGYTF
DNA: TGTGCCAGCAGCTTGTACGGAAACTATGGCTACACCTTC
size: NA
length: 13
D: NA
J: TRBJ1-2
V: TRBV5-4

CDR3: CASSWTGNNSPLHF
DNA: TGTGCCAGCAGTTGGACGGGTAATAATTCACCCCTCCACTTT
size: NA
length: 14
D: NA
J: TRBJ1-6
V: TRBV28

CDR3: CASSFEGLDYGYTF
DNA: TGTGCCAGCAGCTTTGAGGGATTAGACTATGGCTACACCTTC
size: NA
length: 14
D: NA
J: TRBJ1-2
V: TRBV7-9

CDR3: CASSLAGVTGGGAFF
DNA: TGTGCCAGCAGTTTGGCGGGTGTGACAGGGGGAGGGGCTTTCTTT
size: once
length: 15
D: TRBD1
J: TRBJ1-1
V: TRBV27

CDR3: CASSPSGSGHEQYF
DNA: TGTGCCAGCAGCCCTAGCGGGAGTGGCCACGAGCAGTACTTC
size: NA
length: 14
D: TRBD2
J: TRBJ2-7
V: TRBV7-9

CDR3: CASSLRQVLGYEQYF
DNA: TGTGCCAGCAGTCTACGACAGGTTCTCGGCTACGAGCAGTACTTC
size: NA
length: 15
D: NA
J: TRBJ2-7
V: TRBV2

CDR3: CASSLVGSNYGYTF
DNA: TGTGCCAGCAGTTTGGTGGGGAGTAACTATGGCTACACCTTC
size: once
length: 14
D: NA
J: TRBJ1-2
V: TRBV27

CDR3: CASSQDRDSGNTIYF
DNA: TGCGCCAGCAGCCAAGATCGGGACTCTGGAAACACCATATATTTT
size: once
length: 15
D: NA
J: TRBJ1-3
V: TRBV4-1

CDR3: CASSLTSGPYNEQFF
DNA: TGTGCCAGCAGCTTAACTAGCGGGCCCTACAATGAGCAGTTCTTC
size: NA
length: 15
D: TRBD2
J: TRBJ2-1
V: TRBV7-3

CDR3: CASNPGTDELRPNEKLFF
DNA: TGTGCCAGCAACCCCGGGACAGATGAACTTCGACCTAATGAAAAACTGTTTTTT
size: NA
length: 18
D: NA
J: TRBJ1-4
V: TRBV21-1

CDR3: CASSSAGWGQGGNQPQHF
DNA: TGTGCCAGCAGTTCCGCTGGGTGGGGACAGGGAGGCAATCAGCCCCAGCATTTT
size: NA
length: 18
D: TRBD1
J: TRBJ1-5
V: TRBV28

CDR3: CATSDLARSSPGGYTF
DNA: TGTGCCACCAGTGATTTAGCCCGATCCTCCCCAGGGGGCTACACCTTC
size: NA
length: 16
D: NA
J: TRBJ1-2
V: TRBV24-1

CDR3: CASIRVGQPQHF
DNA: TGTGCCAGCATTAGGGTGGGTCAGCCCCAGCATTTT
size: NA
length: 12
D: NA
J: TRBJ1-5
V: TRBV28

CDR3: CASSTRTAMDTEAFF
DNA: TGTGCCAGCAGCACCCGGACAGCCATGGACACTGAAGCTTTCTTT
size: NA
length: 15
D: NA
J: TRBJ1-1
V: TRBV13

CDR3: CASRDSGANVLTF
DNA: TGTGCCAGCCGAGACTCTGGGGCCAACGTCCTGACTTTC
size: few
length: 13
D: NA
J: TRBJ2-6
V: TRBV7-9

CDR3: CASSDSYPPGLLNIQYF
DNA: TGTGCCAGCAGTGACTCGTACCCCCCGGGACTACTAAACATTCAGTACTTC
size: NA
length: 17
D: TRBD2
J: TRBJ2-4
V: TRBV6-4

CDR3: CASRLAGPSYEQYF
DNA: TGCGCCAGCAGGTTAGCGGGACCGTCCTACGAGCAGTACTTC
size: NA
length: 14
D: TRBD2
J: TRBJ2-7
V: TRBV5-1

CDR3: CASSLAGEKLFF
DNA: TGTGCCAGCAGTTTAGCAGGGGAAAAACTGTTTTTT
size: NA
length: 12
D: NA
J: TRBJ1-4
V: TRBV28

CDR3: CASSDTTVGQETQYF
DNA: TGTGCCAGCAGCGACACAACGGTAGGACAAGAGACCCAGTACTTC
size: NA
length: 15
D: NA
J: TRBJ2-5
V: TRBV7-9

CDR3: CASRSTVRGEETQYF
DNA: TGTGCCAGCAGATCGACTGTCCGTGGGGAGGAGACCCAGTACTTC
size: NA
length: 15
D: NA
J: TRBJ2-5
V: TRBV7-9

CDR3: CASRCRAGDSYSKNIQYF
DNA: TGTGCCAGCCGATGTCGAGCGGGAGATAGTTATTCCAAAAACATTCAGTACTTC
size: NA
length: 18
D: TRBD2
J: TRBJ2-4
V: TRBV11-3

CDR3: CSVRDTGFSGELFF
DNA: TGCAGCGTCCGGGACACCGGGTTTTCCGGGGAGCTGTTTTTT
size: NA
length: 14
D: NA
J: TRBJ2-2
V: TRBV29-1

CDR3: CASSSLGQTYEQYF
DNA: TGCGCCAGCAGCTCACTGGGACAGACCTACGAGCAGTACTTC
size: NA
length: 14
D: TRBD1
J: TRBJ2-7
V: TRBV5-1

CDR3: CASSTDRVHGYTF
DNA: TGTGCCAGCAGTACGGACAGGGTCCATGGCTACACCTTC
size: NA
length: 13
D: TRBD1
J: TRBJ1-2
V: TRBV12-3/TRBV12-4

CDR3: CASSLLMDNYTGELFF
DNA: TGTGCCAGCAGTTTATTGATGGACAACTACACCGGGGAGCTGTTTTTT
size: NA
length: 16
D: NA
J: TRBJ2-2
V: TRBV28

CDR3: CASSAGGEPYNEQFF
DNA: TGTGCCAGCAGCGCCGGGGGTGAGCCCTACAATGAGCAGTTCTTC
size: NA
length: 15
D: NA
J: TRBJ2-1
V: TRBV7-9

CDR3: CASSSSRDQPQHF
DNA: TGTGCCAGCTCATCTTCCCGGGATCAGCCCCAGCATTTT
size: NA
length: 13
D: NA
J: TRBJ1-5
V: TRBV18

CDR3: CASSLDRDTGELFF
DNA: TGTGCCAGCAGCCTGGACAGGGACACCGGGGAGCTGTTTTTT
size: few
length: 14
D: TRBD1
J: TRBJ2-2
V: TRBV3-1/TRBV3-2

CDR3: CASSLVGYEQYF
DNA: TGTGCCAGCAGCTTAGTGGGATACGAGCAGTACTTC
size: NA
length: 12
D: NA
J: TRBJ2-7
V: TRBV5-5

CDR3: CASSPGSTEAFF
DNA: TGTGCCAGCAGCCCCGGGAGTACAGAAGCTTTCTTT
size: NA
length: 12
D: NA
J: TRBJ1-1
V: TRBV3-1/TRBV3-2

CDR3: CASSTARERDYEQYF
DNA: TGTGCCAGCAGCACGGCCAGAGAGCGGGACTACGAGCAGTACTTC
size: NA
length: 15
D: TRBD2
J: TRBJ2-7
V: TRBV5-6

CDR3: CASSFGQPNEKLFF
DNA: TGTGCCAGCAGCTTCGGACAGCCTAATGAAAAACTGTTTTTT
size: NA
length: 14
D: NA
J: TRBJ1-4
V: TRBV5-6

CDR3: CASSSPYHLGDTDTQYF
DNA: TGTGCCAGCAGTTCACCCTACCACTTGGGCGACACAGATACGCAGTATTTT
size: NA
length: 17
D: NA
J: TRBJ2-3
V: TRBV28

CDR3: CASRGLAEDTQYF
DNA: TGTGCCAGCCGGGGGCTAGCAGAGGATACGCAGTATTTT
size: NA
length: 13
D: NA
J: TRBJ2-3
V: TRBV13